This T cell receptor (beta chain) is from a study of blood T cell repertoires in COVID-19. The CDR3 spans 15 residues. Germline lookup yields CDR1 SGHTA and CDR2 FQGNSA. Trimming took 1 base from V and 4 from J; bases not matched to a gene: 4. Libraries were prepared by immunoSEQ multiplex PCR; TCRdb keeps only in-frame clonotypes and omits some of them. The repertoire includes 110,000 to 150,000 clones, approximately 90% of them detected once, and around 4.5% sits in the top ten. This sequence joins TRBV7-2 and TRBJ1-1; 9 bases line up with TRBD1. The sequence was obtained from a man aged 50 to 60 who had recovered from COVID-19. Source material: PBMCs or T cells enriched from blood (not recorded which). CDR3 amino acids: CASSLVTGGFTEAFF. CDR3 coding DNA: TGTGCCAGCAGCTTAGTAACAGGGGGCTTCACTGAAGCTTTCTTT.